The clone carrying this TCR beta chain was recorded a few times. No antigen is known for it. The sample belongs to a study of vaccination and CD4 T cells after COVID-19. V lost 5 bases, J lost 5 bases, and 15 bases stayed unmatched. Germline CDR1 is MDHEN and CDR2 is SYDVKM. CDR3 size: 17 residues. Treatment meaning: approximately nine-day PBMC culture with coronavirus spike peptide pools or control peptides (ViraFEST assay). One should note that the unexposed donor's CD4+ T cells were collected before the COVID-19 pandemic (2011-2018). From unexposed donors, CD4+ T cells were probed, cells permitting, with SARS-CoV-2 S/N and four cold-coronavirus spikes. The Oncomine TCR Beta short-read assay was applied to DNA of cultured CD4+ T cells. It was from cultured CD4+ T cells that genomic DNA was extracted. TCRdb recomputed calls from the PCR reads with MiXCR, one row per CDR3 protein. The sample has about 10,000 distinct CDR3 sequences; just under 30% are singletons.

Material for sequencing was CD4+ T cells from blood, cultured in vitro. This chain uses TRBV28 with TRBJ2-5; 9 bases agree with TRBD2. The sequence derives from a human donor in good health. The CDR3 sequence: CASSTFRREGHLETQYF. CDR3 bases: TGTGCCAGCAGTACTTTCCGGCGGGAGGGCCATTTGGAGACCCAGTACTTC.